Below, one TCR beta chain is given with its context. The data stem from a study of blood T cell repertoires in COVID-19. Overall study: Sample material is recorded as cDNA or gDNA derived from T cells, B-cell-depleted T cells, or PBMCs.

The junction had 13 bases not matched to a gene; V was cut back by 11 bases and J by 1 base. Germline V gene lookup returns CDR1 MRHNA and CDR2 SNTAGT. The CDR3 loop spans 17 amino acids. Per the original data handling: Estimates of nucleated cell counts were drawn from the amplification of reference gene primers. Repertoires were generated with immunoSEQ multiplex PCR, while TCRdb's copy carries only in-frame clones and drops some. V and J calls and clone size are as listed in that table; D and trimming were resolved from the DNA. The sample holds more than 45,000 clones, roughly 91% seen once. The V and J genes are TRBV6-4 and TRBJ1-6, with 8 bases fitting TRBD1. This sequence originates from a human donor in a cohort sampled during active COVID-19. Sequencing used peripheral blood. The CDR3 loop reads CAVRGQGGLSYNSPLHF. The CDR3 region has the DNA TGTGCCGTCAGAGGACAGGGTGGACTGTCCTATAATTCACCCCTCCACTTT.